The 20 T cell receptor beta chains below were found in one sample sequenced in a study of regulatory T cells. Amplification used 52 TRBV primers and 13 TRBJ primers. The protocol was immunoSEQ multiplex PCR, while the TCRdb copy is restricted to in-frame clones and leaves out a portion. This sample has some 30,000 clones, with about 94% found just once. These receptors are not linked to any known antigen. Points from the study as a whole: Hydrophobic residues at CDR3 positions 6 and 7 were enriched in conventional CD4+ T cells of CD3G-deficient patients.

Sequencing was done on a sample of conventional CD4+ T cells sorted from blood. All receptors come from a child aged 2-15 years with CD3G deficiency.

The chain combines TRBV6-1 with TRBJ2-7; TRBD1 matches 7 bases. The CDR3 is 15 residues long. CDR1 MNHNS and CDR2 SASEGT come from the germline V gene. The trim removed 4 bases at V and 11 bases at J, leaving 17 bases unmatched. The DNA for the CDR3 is TGTGCCAGCAGTGCGAACAGGGGCGTTCCCCCCCAGGAGTACTTC. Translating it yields CASSANRGVPPQEYF.

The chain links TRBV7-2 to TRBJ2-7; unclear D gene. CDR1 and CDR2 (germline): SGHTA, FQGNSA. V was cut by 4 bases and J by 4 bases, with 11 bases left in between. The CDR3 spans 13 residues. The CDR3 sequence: CASSSKTGYEQYF. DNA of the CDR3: TGTGCCAGCAGCTCCAAAACGGGTTACGAGCAGTACTTC. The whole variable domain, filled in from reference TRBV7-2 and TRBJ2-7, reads GAGVSQSPSNKVTEKGKDVELRCDPISGHTALYWYRQSLGQGLEFLIYFQGNSAPDKSGLPSDRFSAERTGGSVSTLTIQRTQQEDSAVYLCASSSKTGYEQYFGPGTRLTVT.

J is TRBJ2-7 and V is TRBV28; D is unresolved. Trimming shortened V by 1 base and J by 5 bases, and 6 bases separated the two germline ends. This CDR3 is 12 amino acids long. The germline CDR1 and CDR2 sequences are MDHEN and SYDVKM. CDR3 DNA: TGTGCCAGCAGTTTATATAGGGACGAGCAGTACTTC. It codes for CASSLYRDEQYF. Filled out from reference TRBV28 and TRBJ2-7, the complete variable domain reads DVKVTQSSRYLVKRTGEKVFLECVQDMDHENMFWYRQDPGLGLRLIYFSYDVKMKEKGDIPEGYSVSREKKERFSLILESASTNQTSMYLCASSLYRDEQYFGPGTRLTVT.

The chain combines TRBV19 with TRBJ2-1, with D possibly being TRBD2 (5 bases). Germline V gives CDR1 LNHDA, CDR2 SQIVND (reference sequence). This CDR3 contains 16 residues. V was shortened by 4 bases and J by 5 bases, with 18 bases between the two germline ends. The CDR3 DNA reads TGTGCCAGTAGTACTTCAACCGGACTGGACCACAATGAGCAGTTCTTC. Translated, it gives CASSTSTGLDHNEQFF.

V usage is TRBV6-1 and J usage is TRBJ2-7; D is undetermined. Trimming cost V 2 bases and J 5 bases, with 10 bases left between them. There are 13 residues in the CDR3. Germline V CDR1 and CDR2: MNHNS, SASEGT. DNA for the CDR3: TGTGCCAGCAGTGAACCCCCGGTCAACGAGCAGTACTTC. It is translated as CASSEPPVNEQYF.

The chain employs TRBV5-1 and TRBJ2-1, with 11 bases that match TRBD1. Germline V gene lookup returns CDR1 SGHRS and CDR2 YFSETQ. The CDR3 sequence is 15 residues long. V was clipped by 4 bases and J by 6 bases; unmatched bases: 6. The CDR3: CASSTGQGVGNEQFF. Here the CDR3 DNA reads TGCGCCAGCAGCACGGGACAGGGGGTAGGCAATGAGCAGTTCTTC.

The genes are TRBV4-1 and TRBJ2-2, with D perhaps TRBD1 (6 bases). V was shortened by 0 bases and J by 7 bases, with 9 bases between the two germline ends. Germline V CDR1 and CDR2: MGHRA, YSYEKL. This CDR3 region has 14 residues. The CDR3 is CASSQDEGVGELFF. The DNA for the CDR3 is TGCGCCAGCAGCCAAGATGAGGGGGTCGGGGAGCTGTTTTTT.

CDR3 in amino acids: CASSEKSRGGTRGEAFF. The CDR3 DNA is TGTGCCAGCAGTGAGAAAAGTCGCGGGGGAACTCGGGGTGAAGCTTTCTTT. The V gene is TRBV6-1, the J gene TRBJ1-1; tentative D call: TRBD1 (5 bases). The CDR3 contains 17 residues. CDR1 is MNHNS, CDR2 SASEGT, per germline. Trimming removed 3 bases from V and 7 bases from J, with 24 bases in between.

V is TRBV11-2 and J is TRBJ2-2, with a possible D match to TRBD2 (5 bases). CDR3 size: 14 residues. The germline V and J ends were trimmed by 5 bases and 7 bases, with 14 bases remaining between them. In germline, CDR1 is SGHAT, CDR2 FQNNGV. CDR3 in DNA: TGTGCCAGCAGCCCCCGACGGGGAAACGGGGAGCTGTTTTTT. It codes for CASSPRRGNGELFF.

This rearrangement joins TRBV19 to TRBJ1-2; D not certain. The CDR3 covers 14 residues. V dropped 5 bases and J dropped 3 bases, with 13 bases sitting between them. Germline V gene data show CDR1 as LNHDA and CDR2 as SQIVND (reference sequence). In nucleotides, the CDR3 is TGTGCCAGTAGTCTCTCCGGGCCTCACTATGGCTACACCTTC. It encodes CASSLSGPHYGYTF.

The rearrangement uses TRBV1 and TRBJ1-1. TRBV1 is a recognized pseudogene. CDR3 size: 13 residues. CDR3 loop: CTSSQVIDTEAFF. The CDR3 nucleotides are TGCACCAGCAGCCAAGTTATAGACACTGAAGCTTTCTTT.

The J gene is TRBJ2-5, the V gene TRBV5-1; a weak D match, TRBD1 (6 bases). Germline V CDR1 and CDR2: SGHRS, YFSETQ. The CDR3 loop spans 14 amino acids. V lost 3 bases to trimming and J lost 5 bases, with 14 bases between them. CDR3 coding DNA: TGCGCCAGCAGCTCAGGACAGTCCTGGGAGACCCAGTACTTC. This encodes CASSSGQSWETQYF.

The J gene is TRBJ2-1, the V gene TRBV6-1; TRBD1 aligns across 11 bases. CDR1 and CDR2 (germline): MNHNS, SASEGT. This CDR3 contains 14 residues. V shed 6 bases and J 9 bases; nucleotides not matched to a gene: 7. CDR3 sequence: CASSRDRGYIEQFF. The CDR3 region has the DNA TGTGCCAGCAGCCGGGACAGGGGGTATATTGAGCAGTTCTTC.

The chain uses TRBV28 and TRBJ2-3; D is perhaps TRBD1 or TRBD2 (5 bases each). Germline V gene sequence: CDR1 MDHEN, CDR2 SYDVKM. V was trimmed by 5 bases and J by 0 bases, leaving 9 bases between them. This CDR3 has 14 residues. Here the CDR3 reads CASSKGPSTDTQYF. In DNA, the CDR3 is TGTGCCAGCAGTAAGGGACCCAGCACAGATACGCAGTATTTT. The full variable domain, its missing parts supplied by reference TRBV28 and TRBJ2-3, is DVKVTQSSRYLVKRTGEKVFLECVQDMDHENMFWYRQDPGLGLRLIYFSYDVKMKEKGDIPEGYSVSREKKERFSLILESASTNQTSMYLCASSKGPSTDTQYFGPGTRLTVL.

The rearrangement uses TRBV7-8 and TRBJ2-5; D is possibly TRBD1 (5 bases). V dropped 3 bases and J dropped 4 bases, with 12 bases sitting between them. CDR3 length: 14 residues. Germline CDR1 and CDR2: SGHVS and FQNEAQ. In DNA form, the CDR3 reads TGTGCCAGCAGCTTGTGGAGAAGGGGAGAGACCCAGTACTTC. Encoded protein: CASSLWRRGETQYF.

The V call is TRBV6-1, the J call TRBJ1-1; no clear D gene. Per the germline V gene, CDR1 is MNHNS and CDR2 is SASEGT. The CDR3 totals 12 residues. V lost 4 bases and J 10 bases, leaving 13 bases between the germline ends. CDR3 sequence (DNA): TGTGCCAGCAGTGGCCAAGGTCTTGTAGCTTTCTTT. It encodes CASSGQGLVAFF.

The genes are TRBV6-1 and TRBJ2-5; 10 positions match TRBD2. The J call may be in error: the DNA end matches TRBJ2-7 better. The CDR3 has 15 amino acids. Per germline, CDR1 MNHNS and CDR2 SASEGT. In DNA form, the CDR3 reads TGTGCCAGCAGTGAAGTAGCGGGAGGTTCCTACGAGCAGTACTTC. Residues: CASSEVAGGSYEQYF.

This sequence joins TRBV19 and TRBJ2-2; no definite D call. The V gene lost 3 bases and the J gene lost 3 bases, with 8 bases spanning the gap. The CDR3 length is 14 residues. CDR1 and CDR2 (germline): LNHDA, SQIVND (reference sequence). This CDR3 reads CASSIGVDTGELFF. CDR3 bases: TGTGCCAGTAGTATTGGGGTGGACACCGGGGAGCTGTTTTTT.

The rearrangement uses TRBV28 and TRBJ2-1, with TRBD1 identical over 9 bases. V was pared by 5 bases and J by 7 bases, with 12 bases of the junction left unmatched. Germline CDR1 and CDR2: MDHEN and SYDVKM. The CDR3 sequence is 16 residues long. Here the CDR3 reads CASSTPLGQGNNEQFF. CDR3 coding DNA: TGTGCCAGCAGTACCCCCTTAGGACAGGGGAATAATGAGCAGTTCTTC.

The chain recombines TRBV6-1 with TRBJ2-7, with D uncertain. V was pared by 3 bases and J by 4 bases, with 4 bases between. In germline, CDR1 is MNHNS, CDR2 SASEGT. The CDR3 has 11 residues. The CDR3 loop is CASSDPYEQYF. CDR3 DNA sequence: TGTGCCAGCAGTGATCCGTACGAGCAGTACTTC.